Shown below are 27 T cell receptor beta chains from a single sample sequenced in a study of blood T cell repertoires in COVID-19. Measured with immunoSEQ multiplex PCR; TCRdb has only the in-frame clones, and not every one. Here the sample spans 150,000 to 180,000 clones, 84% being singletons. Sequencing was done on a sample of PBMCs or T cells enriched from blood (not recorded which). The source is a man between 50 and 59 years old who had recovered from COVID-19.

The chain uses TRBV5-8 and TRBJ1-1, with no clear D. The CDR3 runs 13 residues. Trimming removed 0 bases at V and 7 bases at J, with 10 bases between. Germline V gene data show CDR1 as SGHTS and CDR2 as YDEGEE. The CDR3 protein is CASSLAHSGEAFF. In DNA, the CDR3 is TGTGCCAGCAGCTTGGCGCACTCCGGTGAAGCTTTCTTT.

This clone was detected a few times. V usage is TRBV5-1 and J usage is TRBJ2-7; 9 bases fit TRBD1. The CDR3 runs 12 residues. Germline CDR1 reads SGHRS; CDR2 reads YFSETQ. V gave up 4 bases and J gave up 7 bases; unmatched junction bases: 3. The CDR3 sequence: CASSQGQGEQYF. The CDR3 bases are TGCGCCAGCAGCCAGGGACAGGGTGAGCAGTACTTC.

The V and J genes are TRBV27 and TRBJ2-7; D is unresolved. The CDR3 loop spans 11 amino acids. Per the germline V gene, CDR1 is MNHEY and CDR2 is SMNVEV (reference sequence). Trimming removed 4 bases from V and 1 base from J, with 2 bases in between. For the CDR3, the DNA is TGTGCCAGCAGTTCTTCCTACGAGCAGTACTTC. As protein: CASSSSYEQYF.

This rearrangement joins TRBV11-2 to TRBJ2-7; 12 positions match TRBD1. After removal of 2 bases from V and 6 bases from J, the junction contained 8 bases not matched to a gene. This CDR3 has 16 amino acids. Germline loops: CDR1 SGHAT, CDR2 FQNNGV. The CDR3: CASSLILGTGGVEQYF. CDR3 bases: TGTGCCAGCAGCTTAATATTAGGGACAGGGGGCGTCGAGCAGTACTTC.

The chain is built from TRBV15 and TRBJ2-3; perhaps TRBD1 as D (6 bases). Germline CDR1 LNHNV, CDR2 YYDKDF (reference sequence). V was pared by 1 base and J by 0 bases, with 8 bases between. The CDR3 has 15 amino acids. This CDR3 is CATSRGTASTDTQYF. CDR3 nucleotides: TGTGCCACCAGCAGAGGGACAGCTAGCACAGATACGCAGTATTTT.

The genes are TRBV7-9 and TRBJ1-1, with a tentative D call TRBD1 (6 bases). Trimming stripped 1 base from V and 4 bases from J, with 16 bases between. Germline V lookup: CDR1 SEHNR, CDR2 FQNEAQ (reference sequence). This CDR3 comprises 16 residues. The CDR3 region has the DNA TGTGCCAGCAGCTTAGATAGGGGGGGTGGAGGCACTGAAGCTTTCTTT. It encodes CASSLDRGGGGTEAFF.

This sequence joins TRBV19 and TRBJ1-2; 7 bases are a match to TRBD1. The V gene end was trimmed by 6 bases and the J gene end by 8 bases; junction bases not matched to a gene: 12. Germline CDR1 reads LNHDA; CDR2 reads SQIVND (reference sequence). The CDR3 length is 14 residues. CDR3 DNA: TGTGCCAGTAGCCTACAGGGGTTCTTGGGAGGCTACACCTTC. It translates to CASSLQGFLGGYTF.

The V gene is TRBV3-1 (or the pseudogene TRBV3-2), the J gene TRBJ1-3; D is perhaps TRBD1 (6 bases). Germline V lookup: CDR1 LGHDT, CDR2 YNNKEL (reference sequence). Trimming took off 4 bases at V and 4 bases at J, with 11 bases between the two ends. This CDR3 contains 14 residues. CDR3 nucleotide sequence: TGTGCCAGCAGCCCCCAGGGGTACGGAAACACCATATATTTT. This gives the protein CASSPQGYGNTIYF.

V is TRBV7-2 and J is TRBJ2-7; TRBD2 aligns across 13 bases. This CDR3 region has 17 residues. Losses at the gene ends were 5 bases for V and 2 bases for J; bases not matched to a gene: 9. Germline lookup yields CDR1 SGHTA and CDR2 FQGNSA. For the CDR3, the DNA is TGTGCCAGCAGCCGTACTAGCGGGGGGGCCCCTCCCTACGAGCAGTACTTC. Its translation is CASSRTSGGAPPYEQYF.

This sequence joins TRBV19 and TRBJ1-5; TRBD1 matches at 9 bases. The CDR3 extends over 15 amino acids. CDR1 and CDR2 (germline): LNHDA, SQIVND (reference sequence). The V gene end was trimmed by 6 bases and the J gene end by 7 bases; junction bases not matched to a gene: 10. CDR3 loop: CASRRGTGRGQPQHF. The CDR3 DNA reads TGTGCCAGTAGGCGAGGGACAGGGCGAGGGCAGCCCCAGCATTTT. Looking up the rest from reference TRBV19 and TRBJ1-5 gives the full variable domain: DGGITQSPKYLFRKEGQNVTLSCEQNLNHDAMYWYRQDPGQGLRLIYYSQIVNDFQKGDIAEGYSVSREKKESFPLTVTSAQKNPTAFYLCASRRGTGRGQPQHFGDGTRLSIL.

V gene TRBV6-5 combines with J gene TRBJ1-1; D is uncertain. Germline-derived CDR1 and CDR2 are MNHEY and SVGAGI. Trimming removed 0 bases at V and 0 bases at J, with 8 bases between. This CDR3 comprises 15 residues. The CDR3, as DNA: TGTGCCAGCAGTTACTCGTTGGCAATGAACACTGAAGCTTTCTTT. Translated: CASSYSLAMNTEAFF.

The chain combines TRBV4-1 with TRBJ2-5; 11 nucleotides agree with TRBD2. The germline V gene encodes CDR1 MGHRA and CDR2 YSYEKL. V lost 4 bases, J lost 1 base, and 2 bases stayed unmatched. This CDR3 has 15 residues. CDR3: CASSLSGGAQETQYF. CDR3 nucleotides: TGCGCCAGCAGCCTTAGCGGGGGGGCCCAAGAGACCCAGTACTTC.

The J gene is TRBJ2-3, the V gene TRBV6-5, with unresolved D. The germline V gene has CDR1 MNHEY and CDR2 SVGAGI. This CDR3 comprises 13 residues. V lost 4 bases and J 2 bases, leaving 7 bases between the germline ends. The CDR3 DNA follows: TGTGCCAGCAGTTCTTCACACACAGATACGCAGTATTTT. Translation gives CASSSSHTDTQYF.

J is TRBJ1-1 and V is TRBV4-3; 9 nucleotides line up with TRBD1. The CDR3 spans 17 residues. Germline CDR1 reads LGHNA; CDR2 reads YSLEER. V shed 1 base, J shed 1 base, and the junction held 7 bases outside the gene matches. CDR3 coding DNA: TGCGCCAGCAGCCAAGGCTTACAGGGGGCGCGGAACACTGAAGCTTTCTTT. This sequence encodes CASSQGLQGARNTEAFF.

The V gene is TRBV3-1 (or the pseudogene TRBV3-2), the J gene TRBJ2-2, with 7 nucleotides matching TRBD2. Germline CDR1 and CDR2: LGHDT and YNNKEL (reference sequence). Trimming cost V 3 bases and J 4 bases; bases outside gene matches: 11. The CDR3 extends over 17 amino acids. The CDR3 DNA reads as TGTGCCAGCAGCCAGGAAGGACTAGTCATCCGCACCGGGGAGCTGTTTTTT. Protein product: CASSQEGLVIRTGELFF.

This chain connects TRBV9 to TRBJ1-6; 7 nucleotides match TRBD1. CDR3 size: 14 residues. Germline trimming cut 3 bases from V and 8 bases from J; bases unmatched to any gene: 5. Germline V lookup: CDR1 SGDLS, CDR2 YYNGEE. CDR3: CASSETGYDSPLHF. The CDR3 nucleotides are TGTGCCAGCAGCGAGACAGGGTATGATTCACCCCTCCACTTT.

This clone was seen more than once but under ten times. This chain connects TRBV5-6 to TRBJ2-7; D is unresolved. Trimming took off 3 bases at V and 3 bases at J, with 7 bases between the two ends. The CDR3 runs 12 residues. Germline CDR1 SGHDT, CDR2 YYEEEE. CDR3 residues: CASSSQYYEQYF. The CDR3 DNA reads TGTGCCAGCAGCTCCCAGTACTACGAGCAGTACTTC.

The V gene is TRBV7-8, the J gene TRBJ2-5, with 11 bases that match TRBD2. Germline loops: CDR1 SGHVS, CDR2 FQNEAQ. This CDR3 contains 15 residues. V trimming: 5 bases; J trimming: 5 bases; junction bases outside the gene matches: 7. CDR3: CASSLSGGAWETQYF. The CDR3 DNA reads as TGTGCCAGCAGCCTTAGCGGGGGGGCCTGGGAGACCCAGTACTTC.

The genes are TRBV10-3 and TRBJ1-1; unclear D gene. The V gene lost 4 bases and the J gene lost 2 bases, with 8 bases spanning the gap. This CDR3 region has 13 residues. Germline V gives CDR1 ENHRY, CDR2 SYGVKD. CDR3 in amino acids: CAISGYTNTEAFF. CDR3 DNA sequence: TGTGCCATCAGTGGGTATACAAACACTGAAGCTTTCTTT.

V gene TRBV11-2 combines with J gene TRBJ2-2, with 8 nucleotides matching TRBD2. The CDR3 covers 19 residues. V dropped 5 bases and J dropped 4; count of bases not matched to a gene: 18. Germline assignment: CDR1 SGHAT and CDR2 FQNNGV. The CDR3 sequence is CASSKIARRGAVGTGELFF. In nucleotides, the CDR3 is TGTGCCAGCAGCAAAATCGCCAGGCGGGGGGCGGTCGGCACCGGGGAGCTGTTTTTT.

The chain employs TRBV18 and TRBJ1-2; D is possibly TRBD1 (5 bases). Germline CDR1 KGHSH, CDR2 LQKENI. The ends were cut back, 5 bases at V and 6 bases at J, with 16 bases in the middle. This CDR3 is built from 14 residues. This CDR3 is CASSSGGDVDGYTF. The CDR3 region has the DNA TGTGCCAGCTCATCCGGAGGGGACGTGGATGGCTACACCTTC.

The DNA for the CDR3 is TGTGCCAGCAGTTCCCCACGGGGAAACACCGGGGAGCTGTTTTTT. It is translated as CASSSPRGNTGELFF. The V and J genes are TRBV6-5 and TRBJ2-2; D might be TRBD2 (5 bases). CDR1 MNHEY and CDR2 SVGAGI come from the germline V gene. The CDR3 contains 15 residues. V gave up 4 bases and J gave up 2 bases, with 11 bases separating them.

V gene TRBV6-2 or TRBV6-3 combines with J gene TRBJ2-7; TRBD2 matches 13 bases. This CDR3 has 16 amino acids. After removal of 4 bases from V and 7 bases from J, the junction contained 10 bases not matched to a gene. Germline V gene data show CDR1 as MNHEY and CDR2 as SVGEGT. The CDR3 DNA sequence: TGTGCCAGCAGTTCACTTACTTCGGGACTAGCGGGGGAGCAGTACTTC. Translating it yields CASSSLTSGLAGEQYF.

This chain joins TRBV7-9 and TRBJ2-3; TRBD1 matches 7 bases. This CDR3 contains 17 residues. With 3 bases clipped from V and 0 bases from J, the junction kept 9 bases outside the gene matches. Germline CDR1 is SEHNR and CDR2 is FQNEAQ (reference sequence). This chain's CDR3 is CASSFLWDSSSTDTQYF. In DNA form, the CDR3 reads TGTGCCAGCAGCTTCCTCTGGGACAGCTCTAGCACAGATACGCAGTATTTT.

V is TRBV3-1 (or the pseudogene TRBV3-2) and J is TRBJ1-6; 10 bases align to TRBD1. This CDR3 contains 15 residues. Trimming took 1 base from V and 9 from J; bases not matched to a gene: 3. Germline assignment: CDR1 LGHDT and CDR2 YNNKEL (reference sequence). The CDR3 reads CASSQVGQGSSPLHF. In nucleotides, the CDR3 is TGTGCCAGCAGCCAAGTGGGACAGGGGAGTTCACCCCTCCACTTT.

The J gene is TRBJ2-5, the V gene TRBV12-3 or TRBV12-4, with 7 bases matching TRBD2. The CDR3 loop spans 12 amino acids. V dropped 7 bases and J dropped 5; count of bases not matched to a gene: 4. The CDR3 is CASKREAETQYF. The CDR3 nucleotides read TGTGCCAGCAAACGGGAGGCGGAGACCCAGTACTTC.

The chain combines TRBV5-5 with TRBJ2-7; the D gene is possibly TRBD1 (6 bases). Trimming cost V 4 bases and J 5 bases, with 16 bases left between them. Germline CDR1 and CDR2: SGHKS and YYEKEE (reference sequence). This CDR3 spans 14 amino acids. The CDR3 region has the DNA TGTGCCAGCAGCCCGGGAACAGGGTATAACGAGCAGTACTTC. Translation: CASSPGTGYNEQYF.